This T cell receptor (beta chain) was identified during a study of T cell clusters in autoimmune cytopenias. Study findings and constraints: Exclusive TRB clusters were approximately 3-fold more numerous in healthy donors than in active autoimmune hepatitis. Primary autoimmune cytopenia patients appeared to lack physiological T cell clusters present in healthy donors. TRB repertoire shifts in secondary cytopenia and chronic lymphocytic leukemia mostly reflected lymphoma, not autoimmunity.

Germline V gives CDR1 LNHDA, CDR2 SQIVND (reference sequence). The CDR3 covers 13 residues. TRB rearrangements were amplified by touch-down multiplex PCR with mixed TRB-A/B primers. TCRdb reanalyzed the multiplex PCR reads and collapses them to one entry per CDR3 protein, without DNA. The table lists roughly 10,000 distinct CDR3 sequences, with 30% to 40% in the top ten. A remark on this clonotype: Its antigen is as yet unknown.

Each sample's input was around 270 ng genomic DNA, about 38,000 genome equivalents. The data were also submitted as part of a second study, on T cell repertoires in aging, cancer and after chemotherapy. From that study: Compared with age-matched healthy donors, untreated hematological or solid cancer patients showed higher blood TCR clonality.

The V call is TRBV19, the J call TRBJ1-1. This TCR was recovered from a human donor in good health. Specimen: peripheral blood. The CDR3 loop reads CASSRGYYTEAFF.